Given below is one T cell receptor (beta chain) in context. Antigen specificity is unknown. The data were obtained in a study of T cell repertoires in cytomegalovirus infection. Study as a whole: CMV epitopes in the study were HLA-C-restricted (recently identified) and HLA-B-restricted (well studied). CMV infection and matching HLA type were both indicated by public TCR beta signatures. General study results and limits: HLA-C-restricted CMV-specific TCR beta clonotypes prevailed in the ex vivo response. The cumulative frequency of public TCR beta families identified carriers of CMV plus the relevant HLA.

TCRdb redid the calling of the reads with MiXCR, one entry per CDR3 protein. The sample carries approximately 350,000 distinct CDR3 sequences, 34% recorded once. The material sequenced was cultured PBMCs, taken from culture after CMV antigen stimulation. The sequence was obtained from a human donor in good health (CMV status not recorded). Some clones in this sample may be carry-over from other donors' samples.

CDR3 sequence: CSARGGGTSGRAEDTQYF. Here the CDR3 DNA reads TGCAGTGCTAGAGGGGGCGGGACTAGCGGGAGGGCCGAAGATACGCAGTATTTT. J is TRBJ2-3 and V is TRBV20-1, with 16 positions matching TRBD2. Germline values: CDR1 DFQATT, CDR2 SNEGSKA (reference sequence). CDR3 length equals 18 residues. After removal of 1 base from V and 5 bases from J, the junction contained 9 bases not matched to a gene.